The 18 T cell receptor beta chains below were found in one sample sequenced in a study of T cell responses to AZD1222 COVID-19 vaccine. Repertoires were generated with immunoSEQ multiplex PCR, while TCRdb's copy carries only in-frame clones and drops some. The sample has approximately 140,000 clones; 80% to 95% are singletons. The sample was peripheral blood, taken 28 days after the second AZD1222 dose. The origin of the receptors is an adult who received the AZD1222 COVID-19 vaccine.

Only a few counts were recorded for this clone. V and J are TRBV18 and TRBJ1-5; 8 bases fit TRBD1. V was clipped by 4 bases and J by 9 bases; unmatched bases: 11. Germline loops: CDR1 KGHSH, CDR2 LQKENI. The CDR3 extends over 15 amino acids. CDR3 nucleotide sequence: TGTGCCAGCTCACTTTCGACAGGGGCGGAAGGGCCCCAGCATTTT. Its translation is CASSLSTGAEGPQHF.

The V call is TRBV18, the J call TRBJ2-2; D is unresolved. In germline, CDR1 is KGHSH, CDR2 LQKENI. Deletions cut 6 bases from V and 6 bases from J, with 14 bases between. The CDR3 is 14 amino acids. The CDR3 coding sequence is TGTGCCAGCTCCTACCTTGAGGTGCCCGGGGAGCTGTTTTTT. This gives the protein CASSYLEVPGELFF.

The gene calls are TRBV14 and TRBJ1-2; 9 bases are shared with TRBD1. Unmatched junction bases numbered 4, after V lost 4 bases and J lost 4 bases. CDR3 length: 14 residues. CDR1 and CDR2 from the germline V gene are SGHDN and FVKESK. CDR3 bases: TGTGCCAGCAGCCCCCGACAGGGGGTCTATGGCTACACCTTC. The encoded protein is CASSPRQGVYGYTF.

The CDR3 loop is CASSVIPSGRGNTGELFF. The CDR3 bases are TGTGCCAGCAGCGTAATTCCTAGCGGGAGGGGGAACACCGGGGAGCTGTTTTTT. The V and J genes are TRBV9 and TRBJ2-2; the match to TRBD2 covers 12 bases. The CDR3 loop spans 18 amino acids. In germline, CDR1 is SGDLS, CDR2 YYNGEE. V trimming: 1 base; J trimming: 1 base; junction bases outside the gene matches: 5.

CDR3 residues: CASRAIHSGANVLTF. Here the CDR3 DNA reads TGTGCCAGCAGGGCCATCCACTCTGGGGCCAACGTCCTGACTTTC. The chain recombines TRBV27 with TRBJ2-6; the D is unclear. In germline, CDR1 is MNHEY, CDR2 SMNVEV (reference sequence). V shed 6 bases and J shed 0 bases, with 9 bases lying between them. CDR3 length: 15 residues.

This sequence joins TRBV29-1 and TRBJ2-4, with 11 bases that match TRBD1. With V trimmed by 6 bases and J by 9 bases, 13 bases remained unmatched. The CDR3 length is 15 residues. Per germline, CDR1 SQVTM and CDR2 ANQGSEA. The CDR3 loop is CSVKEGGQGVAIQYF. The CDR3 coding sequence is TGCAGCGTGAAAGAGGGGGGACAGGGGGTCGCCATTCAGTACTTC. The full variable domain, in which reference TRBV29-1 and TRBJ2-4 provide the parts outside the CDR3, is SAVISQKPSRDICQRGTSLTIQCQVDSQVTMMFWYRQQPGQSLTLIATANQGSEATYESGFVIDKFPISRPNLTFSTLTVSNMSPEDSSIYLCSVKEGGQGVAIQYFGAGTRLSVL.

The chain uses TRBV3-1 (or the pseudogene TRBV3-2) and TRBJ1-2; D is undetermined. Germline-derived CDR1 and CDR2 are LGHDT and YNNKEL (reference sequence). V was shortened by 1 base and J by 0 bases, with 6 bases between the two germline ends. This CDR3 is built from 14 residues. CDR3 protein: CASSQVRSNYGYTF. The CDR3 bases are TGTGCCAGCAGCCAAGTCAGATCTAACTATGGCTACACCTTC.

This chain connects TRBV18 to TRBJ2-5; unclear D gene. The V end was cut by 0 bases, the J end by 5 bases, with 4 bases between. In germline, CDR1 is KGHSH, CDR2 LQKENI. The CDR3 length is 12 residues. CDR3 residues: CASSPPAETQYF. The CDR3 DNA reads TGTGCCAGCTCACCACCGGCCGAGACCCAGTACTTC.

This rearrangement joins TRBV9 to TRBJ2-7; D possibly matches TRBD1 or TRBD2 (5 bases each). The V gene lost 0 bases and the J gene lost 5 bases, with 12 bases spanning the gap. CDR1 is SGDLS, CDR2 YYNGEE, per germline. The CDR3 contains 14 residues. DNA of the CDR3: TGTGCCAGCAGCGTAGCTCGCGAGGGGAACGAGCAGTACTTC. Its translation is CASSVAREGNEQYF.

This rearrangement joins TRBV7-2 to TRBJ2-5; 8 nucleotides align to TRBD2. Germline CDR1 reads SGHTA; CDR2 reads FQGNSA. V lost 2 bases and J lost 5; bases outside the gene matches: 7. CDR3 size: 15 residues. The CDR3 nucleotides read TGTGCCAGCAGCTTACAAGTCGGGGGGGAGGAGACCCAGTACTTC. Translation gives CASSLQVGGEETQYF.

The DNA for the CDR3 is TGCGCCAGCAGGTTGTCCCCCCTAGGGTCCTACAATGAGCAGTTCTTC. Protein product: CASRLSPLGSYNEQFF. This chain links TRBV5-1 with TRBJ2-1; the D is unclear. This CDR3 has 16 residues. CDR1 and CDR2 from the germline V gene are SGHRS and YFSETQ. V dropped 5 bases and J dropped 1 base, with 16 bases sitting between them.

The genes are TRBV5-1 and TRBJ2-7, with D uncertain. Trimming stripped 0 bases from V and 2 bases from J, with 12 bases between. CDR1 SGHRS and CDR2 YFSETQ come from the germline V gene. The CDR3 consists of 15 residues. CDR3: CASSLDSRSPYEQYF. The CDR3 bases are TGCGCCAGCAGCTTGGATAGCAGGTCCCCCTACGAGCAGTACTTC.

V is TRBV12-5 and J is TRBJ1-2, with D unclear. This CDR3 is 15 amino acids long. Germline V gene lookup returns CDR1 LGHNT and CDR2 FRNRAP. V lost 5 bases, J lost 0 bases, and 13 bases lay in between. The CDR3 is CASGAIRVPNYGYTF. The DNA of the CDR3 is TGTGCTAGTGGTGCAATAAGAGTTCCTAACTATGGCTACACCTTC.

The rearrangement uses TRBV10-2 and TRBJ1-5, with TRBD1 as a possible D gene (5 bases). Looked up from germline, CDR1 is WSHSY and CDR2 is SAAADI. V was shortened by 10 bases and J by 0 bases, with 10 bases between the two germline ends. The CDR3 contains 13 residues. CDR3 sequence (DNA): TGCGCCACCTCCGGGGGTAGCAATCAGCCCCAGCATTTT. Protein sequence: CATSGGSNQPQHF.

The chain couples TRBV25-1 to TRBJ2-7; the match to TRBD1 covers 9 bases. Germline V lookup: CDR1 MGHDK, CDR2 SYGVNS. After removal of 3 bases from V and 6 bases from J, the junction contained 6 bases not matched to a gene. CDR3 length: 14 amino acids. CDR3 sequence (DNA): TGTGCCAGCAGTGACCAGGGACAGGGCGTCGAGCAGTACTTC. It yields the protein CASSDQGQGVEQYF.

This clone was recorded only once. The chain has TRBV3-1 (or the pseudogene TRBV3-2) and TRBJ2-1; 10 bases agree with TRBD2. The CDR3 extends over 17 amino acids. The germline gives CDR1 LGHDT, CDR2 YNNKEL (reference sequence). Trimming removed 0 bases from V and 2 bases from J; junction bases left unmatched: 4. The CDR3 region is CASSQEGLASTYNEQFF. DNA for the CDR3: TGTGCCAGCAGCCAAGAGGGACTAGCGAGCACCTACAATGAGCAGTTCTTC.

The rearrangement uses TRBV6-1 and TRBJ1-5; D unresolved. There are 14 residues in the CDR3. V was cut by 3 bases and J by 7 bases, with 13 bases left in between. CDR1 MNHNS and CDR2 SASEGT come from the germline V gene. This chain's CDR3 is CASSEEGGRQPQHF. Here the CDR3 DNA reads TGTGCCAGCAGTGAGGAAGGTGGACGACAGCCCCAGCATTTT.

This clone was recorded a few times. This chain uses TRBV27 with TRBJ2-7, with TRBD2 identical over 9 bases. The ends lost 1 base at V and 4 bases at J; junction bases unmatched: 5. From germline, CDR1 is MNHEY and CDR2 SMNVEV (reference sequence). CDR3 length: 15 amino acids. DNA of the CDR3: TGTGCCAGCAGTTTATTTAGCGGGAGCGAGTACGAGCAGTACTTC. This translates into CASSLFSGSEYEQYF.